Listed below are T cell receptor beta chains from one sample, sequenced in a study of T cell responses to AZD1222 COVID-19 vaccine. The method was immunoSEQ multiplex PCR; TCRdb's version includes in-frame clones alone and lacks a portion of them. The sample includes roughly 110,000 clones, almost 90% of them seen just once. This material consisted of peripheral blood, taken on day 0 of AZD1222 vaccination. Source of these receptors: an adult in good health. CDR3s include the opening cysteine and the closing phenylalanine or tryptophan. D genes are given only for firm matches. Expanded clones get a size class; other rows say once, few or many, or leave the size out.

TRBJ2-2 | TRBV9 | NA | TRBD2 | CASSTRLAGVTGELFF | TGTGCCAGCAGCACCCGACTAGCGGGAGTCACCGGGGAGCTGTTTTTT
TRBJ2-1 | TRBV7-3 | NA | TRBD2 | CASRSSGSYNEQFF | TGTGCCAGCAGGTCTAGCGGGAGCTACAATGAGCAGTTCTTC
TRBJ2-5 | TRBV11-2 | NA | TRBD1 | CASSFPRGETQYF | TGTGCCAGCAGCTTCCCCAGGGGGGAGACCCAGTACTTC
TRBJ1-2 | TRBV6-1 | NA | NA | CASSEPSNYGYTF | TGTGCCAGCAGTGAACCGTCTAACTATGGCTACACCTTC
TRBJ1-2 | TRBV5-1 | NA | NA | CASSYSGTYYGYTF | TGCGCCAGCAGCTATTCTGGGACCTACTATGGCTACACCTTC
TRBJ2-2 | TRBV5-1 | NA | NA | CASLRDSNTGELFF | TGCGCCAGCCTTCGGGACTCAAACACCGGGGAGCTGTTTTTT
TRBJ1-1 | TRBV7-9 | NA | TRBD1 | CASSSRTGRTEAFF | TGTGCCAGCAGCTCCCGGACAGGGAGGACTGAAGCTTTCTTT
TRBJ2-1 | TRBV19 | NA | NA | CASSISTGSSYNEQFF | TGTGCCAGTAGTATATCAACAGGTAGCTCCTACAATGAGCAGTTCTTC
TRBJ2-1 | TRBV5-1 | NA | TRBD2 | CASSSTSGRLNEQFF | TGCGCCAGCAGCTCAACTAGCGGGAGATTGAATGAGCAGTTCTTC
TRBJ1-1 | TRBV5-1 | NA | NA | CASSFGPGANTEAFF | TGCGCCAGCAGCTTTGGCCCTGGGGCGAACACTGAAGCTTTCTTT
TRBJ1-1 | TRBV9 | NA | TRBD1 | CASSGFTGTGGVGTEAFF | TGTGCCAGCAGCGGATTCACCGGGACAGGGGGTGTCGGCACTGAAGCTTTCTTT
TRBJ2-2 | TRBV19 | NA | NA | CASTHSVSTGELFF | TGTGCCAGTACCCACTCGGTTTCCACCGGGGAGCTGTTTTTT
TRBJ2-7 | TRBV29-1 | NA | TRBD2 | CSVEPLVAGPYEQYF | TGCAGCGTTGAACCGCTGGTAGCGGGACCGTACGAGCAGTACTTC
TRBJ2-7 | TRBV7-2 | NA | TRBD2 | CASSRRGLAGSYEQYF | TGTGCCAGCAGCCGTCGCGGATTAGCGGGCTCCTACGAGCAGTACTTC
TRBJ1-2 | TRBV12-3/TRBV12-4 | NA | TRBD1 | CASRDRTYGYTF | TGTGCCAGCCGGGACAGGACCTATGGCTACACCTTC
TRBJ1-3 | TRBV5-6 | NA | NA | CASSRTSGNTIYF | TGTGCCAGCAGCCGGACATCTGGAAACACCATATATTTT
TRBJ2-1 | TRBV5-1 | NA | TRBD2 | CASSRTTGTTYNEQFF | TGCGCCAGCAGCCGGACTACCGGGACTACCTACAATGAGCAGTTCTTC
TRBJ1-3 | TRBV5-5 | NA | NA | CASSPLMGAGGNTIYF | TGTGCCAGCAGCCCTCTGATGGGGGCTGGTGGAAACACCATATATTTT
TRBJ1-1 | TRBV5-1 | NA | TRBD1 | CASSRGTVDAFF | TGCGCCAGCAGCCGAGGGACAGTCGACGCTTTCTTT
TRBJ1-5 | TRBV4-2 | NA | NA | CASSQEVRGRGNQPQHF | TGTGCCAGCAGCCAAGAAGTTCGGGGACGGGGCAATCAGCCCCAGCATTTT
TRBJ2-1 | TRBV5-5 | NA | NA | CASSLSGQPYNEQFF | TGTGCCAGCAGCTTGTCCGGCCAGCCCTACAATGAGCAGTTCTTC
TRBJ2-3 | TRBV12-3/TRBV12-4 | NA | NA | CASSGPTEYF | TGTGCCAGTTCGGGACCGACCGAGTATTTT
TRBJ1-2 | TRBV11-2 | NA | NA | CASSLALGFGYTF | TGTGCCAGCAGCTTAGCACTGGGGTTTGGCTACACCTTC
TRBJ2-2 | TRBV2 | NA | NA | CASRTDRTNTGELFF | TGTGCCAGCAGGACGGACAGAACGAACACCGGGGAGCTGTTTTTT
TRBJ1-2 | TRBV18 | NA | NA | CASSPNAGPLYGYTF | TGTGCCAGCTCACCTAATGCCGGACCGCTCTATGGCTACACCTTC
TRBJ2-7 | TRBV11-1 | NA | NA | CASSLGLVEQYF | TGTGCCAGCAGCTTAGGACTAGTCGAGCAGTACTTC
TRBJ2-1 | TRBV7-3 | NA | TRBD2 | CASSQGTSGPTGNEQFF | TGTGCCAGCAGCCAAGGGACTAGCGGACCTACGGGCAATGAGCAGTTCTTC
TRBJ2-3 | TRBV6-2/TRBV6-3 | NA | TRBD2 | CASSLRAGGTDTQYF | TGTGCCAGCAGCCTCCGGGCGGGAGGTACAGATACGCAGTATTTT
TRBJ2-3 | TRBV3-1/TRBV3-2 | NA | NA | CASSQVYTGGTDTQYF | TGTGCCAGCAGCCAAGTATACACGGGGGGCACAGATACGCAGTATTTT
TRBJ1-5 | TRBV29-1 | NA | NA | CSVKDSNQPQHF | TGCAGCGTTAAAGATAGCAATCAGCCCCAGCATTTT
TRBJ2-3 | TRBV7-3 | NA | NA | CASSLFGGTDTQYF | TGTGCCAGCAGCTTATTCGGGGGCACAGATACGCAGTATTTT
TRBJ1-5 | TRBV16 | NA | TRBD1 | CASSPVAGGSNQPQHF | TGTGCCAGCAGCCCGGTGGCAGGGGGTAGCAATCAGCCCCAGCATTTT
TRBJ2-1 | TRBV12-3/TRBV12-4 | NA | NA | CADGSYNEQFF | TGTGCCGATGGCTCCTACAATGAGCAGTTCTTC
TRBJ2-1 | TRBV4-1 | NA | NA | CASSQGPFGTEQFF | TGCGCCAGCAGCCAAGGACCCTTCGGGACTGAGCAGTTCTTC
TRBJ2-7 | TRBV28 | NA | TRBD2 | CASSPLTSEAYEQYF | TGTGCCAGCAGTCCCCTGACTAGCGAGGCCTACGAGCAGTACTTC
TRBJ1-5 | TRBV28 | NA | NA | CASSPPWWSNQPQHF | TGTGCCAGCAGTCCCCCGTGGTGGAGCAATCAGCCCCAGCATTTT
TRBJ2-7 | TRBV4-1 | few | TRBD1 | CASSQGQGQNEQYF | TGCGCCAGCAGCCAAGGACAGGGTCAGAACGAGCAGTACTTC
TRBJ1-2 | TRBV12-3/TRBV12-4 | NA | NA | CASRDTLGAGYTF | TGTGCCAGCAGGGACACCCTAGGAGCTGGCTACACCTTC
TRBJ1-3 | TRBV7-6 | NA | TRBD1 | CASSSGTGPGNTIYF | TGTGCCAGCAGCTCCGGGACAGGGCCTGGAAACACCATATATTTT
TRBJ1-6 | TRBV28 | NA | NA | CASSSSLYSPLHF | TGTGCCAGCAGTTCCAGCTTATATTCACCCCTCCACTTT
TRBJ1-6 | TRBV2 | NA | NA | CASREGWNSPLHF | TGTGCCAGCAGAGAAGGGTGGAATTCACCCCTCCACTTT
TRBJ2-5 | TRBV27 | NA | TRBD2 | CASSAQTGLAIQETQYF | TGTGCCAGCAGTGCACAAACGGGACTAGCGATTCAAGAGACCCAGTACTTC
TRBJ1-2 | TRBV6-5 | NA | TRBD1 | CATPLLGRGNYGYTF | TGTGCCACCCCCCTCCTCGGCAGGGGGAACTATGGCTACACCTTC
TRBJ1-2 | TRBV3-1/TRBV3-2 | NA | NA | CASSQGSGGNGYTF | TGTGCCAGCAGCCAAGGAAGTGGAGGGAATGGCTACACCTTC
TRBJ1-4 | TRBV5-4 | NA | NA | CASSLGGTTNEKLFF | TGTGCCAGCAGCCTGGGGGGGACAACTAATGAAAAACTGTTTTTT
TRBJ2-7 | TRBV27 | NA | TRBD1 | CASYFGTAKF | TGTGCCAGCTATTTCGGGACAGCGAAATTC
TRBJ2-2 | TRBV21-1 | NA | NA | CASSKAGQSANTGELFF | TGTGCCAGCAGCAAAGCAGGGCAGTCCGCGAACACCGGGGAGCTGTTTTTT
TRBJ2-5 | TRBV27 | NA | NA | CASRNSFAQETQYF | TGTGCCAGCAGAAACAGCTTCGCTCAAGAGACCCAGTACTTC
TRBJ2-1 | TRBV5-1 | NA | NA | CASSLVSSYNEQFF | TGCGCCAGCAGCTTAGTGAGCTCCTACAATGAGCAGTTCTTC
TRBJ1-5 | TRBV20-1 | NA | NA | CSASPGGFSNQPQHF | TGCAGTGCTAGTCCAGGTGGGTTTAGCAATCAGCCCCAGCATTTT